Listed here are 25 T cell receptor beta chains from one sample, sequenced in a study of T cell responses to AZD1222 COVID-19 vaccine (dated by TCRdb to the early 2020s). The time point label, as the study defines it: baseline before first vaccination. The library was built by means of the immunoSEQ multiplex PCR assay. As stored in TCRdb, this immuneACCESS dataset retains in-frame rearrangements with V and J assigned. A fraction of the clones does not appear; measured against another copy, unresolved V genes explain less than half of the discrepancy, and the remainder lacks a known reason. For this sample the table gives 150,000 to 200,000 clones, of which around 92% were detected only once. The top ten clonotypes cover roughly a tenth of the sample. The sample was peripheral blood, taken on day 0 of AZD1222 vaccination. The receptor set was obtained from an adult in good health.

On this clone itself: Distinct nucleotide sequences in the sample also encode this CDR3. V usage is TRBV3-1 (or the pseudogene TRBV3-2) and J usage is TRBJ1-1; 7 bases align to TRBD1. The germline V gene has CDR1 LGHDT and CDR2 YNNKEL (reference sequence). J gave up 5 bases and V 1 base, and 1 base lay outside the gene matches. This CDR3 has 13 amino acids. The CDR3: CASSQGQGTEAFF. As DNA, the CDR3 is TGTGCCAGCAGCCAAGGACAGGGAACTGAAGCTTTCTTT.

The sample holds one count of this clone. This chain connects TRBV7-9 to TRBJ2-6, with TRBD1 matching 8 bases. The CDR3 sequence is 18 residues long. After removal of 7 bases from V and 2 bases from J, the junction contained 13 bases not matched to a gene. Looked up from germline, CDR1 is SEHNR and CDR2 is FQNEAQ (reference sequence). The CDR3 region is CASNLGDRTITGANVLTF. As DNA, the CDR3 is TGTGCCAGCAATCTGGGGGACAGGACAATCACTGGGGCCAACGTCCTGACTTTC. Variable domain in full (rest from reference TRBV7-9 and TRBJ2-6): DTGVSQNPRHKITKRGQNVTFRCDPISEHNRLYWYRQTLGQGPEFLTYFQNEAQLEKSRLLSDRFSAERPKGSFSTLEIQRTEQGDSAMYLCASNLGDRTITGANVLTFGAGSRLTVL.

CDR3 nucleotide sequence: TGTGCCAGCAGTTACGGGCCGGTGGAAAACATTCAGTACTTC. This translates into CASSYGPVENIQYF. The chain has TRBV6-6 and TRBJ2-4; D not resolved. Per the germline V gene, CDR1 is MNHNY and CDR2 is SVGAGI (reference sequence). Trimming took 2 bases from V and 5 from J, leaving 10 bases between them. This CDR3 region has 14 residues.

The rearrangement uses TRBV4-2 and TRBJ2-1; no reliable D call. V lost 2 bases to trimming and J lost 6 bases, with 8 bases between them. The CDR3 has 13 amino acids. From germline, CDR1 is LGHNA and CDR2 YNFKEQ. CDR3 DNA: TGTGCCAGCAGCCAACCCCCGACCAATGAGCAGTTCTTC. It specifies CASSQPPTNEQFF.

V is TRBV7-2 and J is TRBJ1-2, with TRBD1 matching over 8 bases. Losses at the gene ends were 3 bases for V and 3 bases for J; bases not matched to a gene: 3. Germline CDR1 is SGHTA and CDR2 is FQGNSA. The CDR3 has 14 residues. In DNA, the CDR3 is TGTGCCAGCAGCTTCGGGACAGGCCACTATGGCTACACCTTC. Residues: CASSFGTGHYGYTF.

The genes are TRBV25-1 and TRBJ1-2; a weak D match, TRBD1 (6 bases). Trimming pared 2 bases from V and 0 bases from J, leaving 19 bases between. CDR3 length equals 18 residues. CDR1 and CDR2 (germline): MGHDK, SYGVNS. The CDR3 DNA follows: TGTGCCAGCAGTGAAAGGGGGGGGAGAACCACGGCTAACTATGGCTACACCTTC. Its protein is CASSERGGRTTANYGYTF.

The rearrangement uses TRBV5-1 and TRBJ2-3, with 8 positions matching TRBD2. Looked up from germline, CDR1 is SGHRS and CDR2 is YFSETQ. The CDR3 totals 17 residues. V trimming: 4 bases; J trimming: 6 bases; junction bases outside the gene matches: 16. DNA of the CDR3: TGCGCCAGCAGCACAGGACTAGCCGGCCTTCTTATGGATACGCAGTATTTT. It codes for CASSTGLAGLLMDTQYF.

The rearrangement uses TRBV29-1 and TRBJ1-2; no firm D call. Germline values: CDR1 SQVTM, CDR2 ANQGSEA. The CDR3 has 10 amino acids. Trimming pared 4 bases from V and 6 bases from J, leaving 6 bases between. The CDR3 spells CSVVRDGYTF. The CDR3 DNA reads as TGCAGCGTTGTTAGGGATGGCTACACCTTC.

The chain's CDR3 is CASSYRGEYPYEQYF. In DNA form, the CDR3 reads TGTGCCAGCAGCTACAGGGGGGAGTACCCCTACGAGCAGTACTTC. The J gene is TRBJ2-7, the V gene TRBV5-6; 8 bases align to TRBD1. The ends lost 3 bases at V and 2 bases at J; junction bases unmatched: 7. Per germline, CDR1 SGHDT and CDR2 YYEEEE. This CDR3 is built from 15 residues.

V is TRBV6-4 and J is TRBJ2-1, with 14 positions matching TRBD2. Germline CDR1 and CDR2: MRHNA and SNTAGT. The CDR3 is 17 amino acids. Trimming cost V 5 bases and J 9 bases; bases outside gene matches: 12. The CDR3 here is CASSMGLAGASGPEQFF. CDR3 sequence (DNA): TGTGCCAGCAGTATGGGACTAGCGGGGGCTTCGGGTCCTGAGCAGTTCTTC.

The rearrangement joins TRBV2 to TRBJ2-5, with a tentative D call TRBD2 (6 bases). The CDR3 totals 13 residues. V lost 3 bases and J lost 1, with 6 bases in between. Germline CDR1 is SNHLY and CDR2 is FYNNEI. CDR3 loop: CASSEEGQETQYF. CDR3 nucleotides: TGTGCCAGCAGTGAGGAGGGCCAAGAGACCCAGTACTTC.

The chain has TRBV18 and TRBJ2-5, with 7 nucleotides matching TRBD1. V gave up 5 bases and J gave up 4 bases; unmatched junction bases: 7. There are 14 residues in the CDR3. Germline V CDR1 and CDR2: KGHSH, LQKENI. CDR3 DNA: TGTGCCAGCTCAACCGACAGGGTAGCAGAGACCCAGTACTTC. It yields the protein CASSTDRVAETQYF. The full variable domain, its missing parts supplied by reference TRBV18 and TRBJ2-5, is NAGVMQNPRHLVRRRGQEARLRCSPMKGHSHVYWYRQLPEEGLKFMVYLQKENIIDESGMPKERFSAEFPKEGPSILRIQQVVRGDSAAYFCASSTDRVAETQYFGPGTRLLVL.

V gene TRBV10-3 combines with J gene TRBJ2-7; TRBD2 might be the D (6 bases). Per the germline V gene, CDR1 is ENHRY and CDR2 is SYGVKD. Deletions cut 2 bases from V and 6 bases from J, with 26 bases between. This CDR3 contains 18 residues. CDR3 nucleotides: TGTGCCATCAGTGAGCCTATGAAGTTTTGGGAGGTCCCCATCGAGCAGTACTTC. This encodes CAISEPMKFWEVPIEQYF.

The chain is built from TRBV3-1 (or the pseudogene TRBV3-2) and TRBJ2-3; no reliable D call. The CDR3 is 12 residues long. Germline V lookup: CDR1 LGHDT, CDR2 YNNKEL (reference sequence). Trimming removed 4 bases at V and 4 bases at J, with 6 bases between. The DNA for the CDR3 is TGTGCCAGCAGCCTCCACCCAGATACGCAGTATTTT. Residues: CASSLHPDTQYF.

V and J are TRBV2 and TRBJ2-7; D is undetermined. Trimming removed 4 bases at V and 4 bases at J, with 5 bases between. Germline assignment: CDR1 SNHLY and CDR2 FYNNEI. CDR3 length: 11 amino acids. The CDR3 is CASSVRYEQYF. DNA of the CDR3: TGTGCCAGCAGTGTTCGTTACGAGCAGTACTTC.

The DNA for the CDR3 is TGTGCCAGTAGTATAGGTAACGGGGGATATAATTCACCCCTCCACTTT. Protein: CASSIGNGGYNSPLHF. This rearrangement joins TRBV19 to TRBJ1-6; weak D call: TRBD1 (5 bases). V lost 1 base, J lost 4 bases, and 11 bases lay in between. Per germline, CDR1 LNHDA and CDR2 SQIVND (reference sequence). CDR3 length equals 16 residues.

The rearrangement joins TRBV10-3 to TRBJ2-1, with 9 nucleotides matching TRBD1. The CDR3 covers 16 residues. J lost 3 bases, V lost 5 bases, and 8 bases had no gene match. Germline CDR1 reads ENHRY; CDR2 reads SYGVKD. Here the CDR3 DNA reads TGTGCCATCAGTCCTTCCTCGGGACAGGGCTACAATGAGCAGTTCTTC. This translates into CAISPSSGQGYNEQFF.

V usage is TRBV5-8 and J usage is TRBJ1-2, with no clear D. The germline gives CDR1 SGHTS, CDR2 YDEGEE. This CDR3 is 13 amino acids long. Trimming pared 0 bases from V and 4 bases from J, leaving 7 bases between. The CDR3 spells CASSLGVSYGYTF. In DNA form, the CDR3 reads TGTGCCAGCAGCTTGGGGGTTTCCTATGGCTACACCTTC.

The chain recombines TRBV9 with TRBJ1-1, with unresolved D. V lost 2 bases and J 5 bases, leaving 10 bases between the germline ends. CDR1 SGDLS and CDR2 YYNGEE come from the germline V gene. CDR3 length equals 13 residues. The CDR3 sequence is CASSVGGQTEAFF. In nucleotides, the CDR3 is TGTGCCAGCAGCGTCGGAGGTCAGACTGAAGCTTTCTTT. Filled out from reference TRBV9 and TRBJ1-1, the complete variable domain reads DSGVTQTPKHLITATGQRVTLRCSPRSGDLSVYWYQQSLDQGLQFLIQYYNGEERAKGNILERFSAQQFPDLHSELNLSSLELGDSALYFCASSVGGQTEAFFGQGTRLTVV.

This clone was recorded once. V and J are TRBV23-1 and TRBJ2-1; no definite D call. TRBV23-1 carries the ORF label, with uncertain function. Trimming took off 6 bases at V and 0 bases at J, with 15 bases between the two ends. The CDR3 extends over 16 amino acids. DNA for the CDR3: TGCGCCAGCAGCCTAAGAGGTGCCAGCTCCTACAATGAGCAGTTCTTC. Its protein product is CASSLRGASSYNEQFF.

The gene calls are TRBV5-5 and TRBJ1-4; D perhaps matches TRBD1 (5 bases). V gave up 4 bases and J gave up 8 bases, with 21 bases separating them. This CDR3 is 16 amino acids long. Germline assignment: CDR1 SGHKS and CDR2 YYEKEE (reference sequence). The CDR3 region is CASSPGGSAMREKLFF. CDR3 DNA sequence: TGTGCCAGCAGCCCCGGGGGTTCGGCCATGAGAGAAAAACTGTTTTTT.

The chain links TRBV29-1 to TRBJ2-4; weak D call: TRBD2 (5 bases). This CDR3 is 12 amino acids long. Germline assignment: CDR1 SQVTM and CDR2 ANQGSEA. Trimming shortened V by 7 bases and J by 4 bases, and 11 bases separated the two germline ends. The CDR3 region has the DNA TGCAGCGCACTGACGGGGAAAAACATTCAGTACTTC. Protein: CSALTGKNIQYF.

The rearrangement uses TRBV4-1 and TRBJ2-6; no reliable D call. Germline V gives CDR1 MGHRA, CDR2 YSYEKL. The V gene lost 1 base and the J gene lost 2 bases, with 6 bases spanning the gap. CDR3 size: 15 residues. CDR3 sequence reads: CASSQGLPGANVLTF. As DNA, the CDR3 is TGCGCCAGCAGCCAAGGTCTTCCTGGGGCCAACGTCCTGACTTTC.

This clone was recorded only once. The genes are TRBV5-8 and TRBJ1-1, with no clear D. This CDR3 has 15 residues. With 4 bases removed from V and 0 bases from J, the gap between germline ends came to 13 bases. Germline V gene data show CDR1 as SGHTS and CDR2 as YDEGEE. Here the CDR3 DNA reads TGTGCCAGCAGCACACACACGACCATGAACACTGAAGCTTTCTTT. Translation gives CASSTHTTMNTEAFF.

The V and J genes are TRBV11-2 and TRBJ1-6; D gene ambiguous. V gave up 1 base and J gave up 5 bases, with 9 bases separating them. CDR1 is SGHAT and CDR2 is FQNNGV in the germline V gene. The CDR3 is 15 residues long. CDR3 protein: CASSLVGQDNSPLHF. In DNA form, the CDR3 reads TGTGCCAGCAGCTTAGTTGGCCAGGATAATTCACCCCTCCACTTT.